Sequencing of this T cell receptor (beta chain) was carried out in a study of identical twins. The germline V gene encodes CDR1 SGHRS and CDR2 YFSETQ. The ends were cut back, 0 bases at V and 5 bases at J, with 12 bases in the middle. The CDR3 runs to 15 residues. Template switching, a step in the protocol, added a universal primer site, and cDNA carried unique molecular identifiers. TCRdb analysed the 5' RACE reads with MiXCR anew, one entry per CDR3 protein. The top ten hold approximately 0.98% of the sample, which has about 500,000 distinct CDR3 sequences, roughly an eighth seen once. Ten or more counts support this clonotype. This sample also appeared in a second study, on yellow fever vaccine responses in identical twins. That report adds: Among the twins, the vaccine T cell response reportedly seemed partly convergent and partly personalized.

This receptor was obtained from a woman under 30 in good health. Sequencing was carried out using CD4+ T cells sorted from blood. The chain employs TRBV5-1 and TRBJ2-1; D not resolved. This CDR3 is CASSLGYTGNNEQFF. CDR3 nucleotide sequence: TGCGCCAGCAGCTTGGGTTATACGGGCAACAATGAGCAGTTCTTC.